This T cell receptor (beta chain) was identified during a study of T cell responses to AZD1222 COVID-19 vaccine. J gave up 3 bases and V 3 bases, and 6 bases lay outside the gene matches. This CDR3 comprises 15 residues. Germline CDR1 reads SGHTA; CDR2 reads FQGNSA. Assay: immunoSEQ multiplex PCR; the TCRdb copy retains only in-frame clones and omits some. The sample lists 100,000 to 150,000 clones; roughly nine tenths were seen once. The sample here was peripheral blood, taken on day 0 of AZD1222 vaccination. The chain combines TRBV7-2 with TRBJ2-5, with 8 nucleotides matching TRBD2. The sequence was obtained from an adult in good health. The CDR3 loop is CASSFTSGGKETQYF. The CDR3 region has the DNA TGTGCCAGCAGCTTTACTAGCGGAGGCAAAGAGACCCAGTACTTC.